This T cell receptor beta chain was recorded in a study of human T cells and chemical hapten exposure. Study at large: Patients, largely female, had alopecia areata, totalis or universalis.

As to time point: patch test 1, 2 weeks after DPC sensitization. As for treatment: therapeutic diphenylcyclopropenone sensitization with weekly scalp DPC. People who gave samples had alopecia, were 18 to 70 years old, and were suitable for DPC. The table lists this clonotype with a few counts. The antigen remains unidentified. Findings of the study overall: Expanded TCRs created a significantly greater count of big CDR3 similarity clusters than controls did.

TCRdb reprocessed the RACE reads via MiXCR and lists one record per CDR3 protein. The profile shows some 350,000 distinct CDR3 sequences, around 7% of them singletons. Germline V gene lookup returns CDR1 SGHRS and CDR2 YFSETQ. The CDR3 is made up of 14 amino acids. Trimming left V 5 bases short and J 3 bases short, with 11 bases between. This TCR came from a woman aged 18-29 years with alopecia areata. Some clones in this sample may be carry-over from other donors' samples. Sample: whole blood, taken in connection with sensitization to the hapten diphenylcyclopropenone (DPC). The chain has TRBV5-1 and TRBJ1-4; no clear D. CDR3 sequence (DNA): TGCGCCAGCAGGGAAGGTACGGCTAATGAAAAACTGTTTTTT. This gives the protein CASREGTANEKLFF. Supplemented by reference TRBV5-1 and TRBJ1-4, the full variable domain reads KAGVTQTPRYLIKTRGQQVTLSCSPISGHRSVSWYQQTPGQGLQFLFEYFSETQRNKGNFPGRFSGRQFSNSRSEMNVSTLELGDSALYLCASREGTANEKLFFGSGTQLSVL.